Shown below are 19 T cell receptor beta chains from a single sample sequenced in a study of shared clonotypes between healthy human individuals (dated by TCRdb to about 2020). Library creation used the immunoSEQ multiplex PCR assay. TCRdb mirrors the immuneACCESS table, restricted to in-frame sequences. Some clones are absent from its copies; in checked studies, under half trace to an unresolved V gene, and the reason for the others is unknown. The sample data list some 1.5 million clones, and more than 95% of these were observed just once. Roughly 1.2% of the sample rests with the top ten. Sequencing input: naive CD4+ T cells sorted from blood. This specimen's cell subset or site label, per the study, means: CD45RA+ positively selected. The source of these receptors is a man aged 25-45 years in good health.

The chain links TRBV28 to TRBJ2-1; D is unclear. Trimming removed 3 bases from V and 8 bases from J, with 8 bases in between. Germline-derived CDR1 and CDR2 are MDHEN and SYDVKM. The CDR3 is 12 amino acids. The CDR3 DNA is TGTGCCAGCAGTTTGAGAGGTTATGAGCAGTTCTTC. Its translation is CASSLRGYEQFF.

The V and J genes are TRBV27 and TRBJ1-5; 8 positions agree with TRBD1. Trimming cost V 3 bases and J 4 bases; bases outside gene matches: 2. CDR1 and CDR2 from the germline V gene are MNHEY and SMNVEV (reference sequence). The CDR3 runs to 14 residues. The CDR3 coding sequence is TGTGCCAGCAGTTTGACAGGGGTTAATCAGCCCCAGCATTTT. Its protein is CASSLTGVNQPQHF.

The chain couples TRBV18 to TRBJ1-1, with D unresolved. Trimming took 3 bases from V and 0 from J, leaving 8 bases between them. This CDR3 is 14 amino acids long. CDR1 is KGHSH, CDR2 LQKENI, per germline. CDR3 nucleotides: TGTGCCAGCTCACCGTATGGGCTGAACACTGAAGCTTTCTTT. Protein product: CASSPYGLNTEAFF.

The V call is TRBV6-5, the J call TRBJ1-1; D call uncertain. The CDR3 runs 15 residues. V was trimmed by 6 bases and J by 0 bases, leaving 14 bases between them. CDR1 MNHEY and CDR2 SVGAGI come from the germline V gene. The CDR3 sequence is CASSNTEKMNTEAFF. The CDR3 coding sequence is TGTGCCAGCAGCAATACAGAAAAAATGAACACTGAAGCTTTCTTT.

The chain links TRBV7-6 to TRBJ2-2, with D perhaps matching TRBD2 (5 bases). Per the germline V gene, CDR1 is SGHVS and CDR2 is FNYEAQ. The V gene lost 7 bases and the J gene lost 1 base, with 25 bases spanning the gap. The CDR3 extends over 19 amino acids. CDR3 DNA sequence: TGTGCCAGCAACCCCACCGGCGGGCGGCACACTGGGAACACCGGGGAGCTGTTTTTT. It translates to CASNPTGGRHTGNTGELFF.

This clone was detected once. The chain couples TRBV18 to TRBJ1-1; weak D call: TRBD1 (6 bases). Germline assignment: CDR1 KGHSH and CDR2 LQKENI. The CDR3 is made up of 16 amino acids. The V end was cut by 3 bases, the J end by 2 bases, with 16 bases between. The CDR3 DNA sequence: TGTGCCAGCTCACCCACGATATTGACAGGAAACACTGAAGCTTTCTTT. Translation gives CASSPTILTGNTEAFF.

The gene calls are TRBV7-3 and TRBJ2-2; TRBD1 matches at 8 bases. The ends lost 5 bases at V and 5 bases at J; junction bases unmatched: 4. Per germline, CDR1 SGHTA and CDR2 FQGTGA. CDR3 length: 14 amino acids. The CDR3 DNA reads TGTGCCAGCAGCGAAAACAGGGGGACCGGGGAGCTGTTTTTT. Encoded protein: CASSENRGTGELFF.

Concerning this clone: One end of the junction is discordant with germline, which a read error may explain. This chain's CDR3 is CVSSLVSAYERYF. In DNA form, the CDR3 reads TGCGTCAGCAGCTTGGTTTCGGCTTACGAGCGGTACTTC. This chain uses TRBV5-1 with TRBJ2-7; no firm D call. Germline V gene lookup returns CDR1 SGHRS and CDR2 YFSETQ. The CDR3 has 13 amino acids. Full variable domain (outside the CDR3, taken from reference TRBV5-1 and TRBJ2-7): KAGVTQTPRYLIKTRGQQVTLSCSPISGHRSVSWYQQTPGQGLQFLFEYFSETQRNKGNFPGRFSGRQFSNSRSEMNVSTLELGDSALYLCVSSLVSAYERYFGPGTRLTVT.

The chain uses TRBV19 and TRBJ2-7; 16 bases map to TRBD2. V was pared by 3 bases and J by 3 bases, with 2 bases of the junction left unmatched. The CDR3 runs 16 residues. Germline V gene lookup returns CDR1 LNHDA and CDR2 SQIVND (reference sequence). DNA of the CDR3: TGTGCCAGTAGTATCGGGACTAGCGGGAGGGGCTACGAGCAGTACTTC. Translated: CASSIGTSGRGYEQYF.

This clone was counted once. The chain couples TRBV18 to TRBJ2-7; 7 nucleotides line up with TRBD1. V gave up 3 bases and J gave up 6 bases; unmatched junction bases: 11. CDR1 and CDR2 (germline): KGHSH, LQKENI. CDR3 size: 15 residues. CDR3 nucleotide sequence: TGTGCCAGCTCACCCCGCGGACAGGTTGTAGGCGAGCAGTACTTC. Its translation is CASSPRGQVVGEQYF.

The rearrangement joins TRBV28 to TRBJ1-1; D is unclear. Looked up from germline, CDR1 is MDHEN and CDR2 is SYDVKM. The length of the CDR3 is 13 residues. The V end was cut by 6 bases, the J end by 10 bases, with 18 bases between. The CDR3 spells CASREVHENGAFF. CDR3 nucleotide sequence: TGTGCCAGCAGGGAGGTACACGAAAATGGAGCTTTCTTT.

The CDR3 nucleotides read TGTGCCAGCAGTTACTCGACAGGGACCCCAAATGAGCAGTTCTTC. It yields the protein CASSYSTGTPNEQFF. The chain employs TRBV6-6 and TRBJ2-1, with TRBD1 matching over 7 bases. The CDR3 runs 15 residues. CDR1 MNHNY and CDR2 SVGAGI come from the germline V gene (reference sequence). V gave up 0 bases and J gave up 7 bases; unmatched junction bases: 6.

V usage is TRBV5-5 and J usage is TRBJ2-3; TRBD1 matches at 7 bases. CDR1 is SGHKS and CDR2 is YYEKEE in the germline V gene (reference sequence). The CDR3 is made up of 18 amino acids. Trimming removed 4 bases from V and 3 bases from J; junction bases left unmatched: 17. In DNA form, the CDR3 reads TGTGCCAGCAGCGGGGTGCTAGGGGGACAGATACCTACAGATACGCAGTATTTT. Protein product: CASSGVLGGQIPTDTQYF.

The chain uses TRBV7-8 and TRBJ2-5, with D unresolved. V shed 3 bases and J shed 1 base, with 6 bases lying between them. Germline V CDR1 and CDR2: SGHVS, FQNEAQ. The length of the CDR3 is 13 residues. As DNA, the CDR3 is TGTGCCAGCAGCTTTCCAGCCCAAGAGACCCAGTACTTC. Amino acids: CASSFPAQETQYF.

A few counts support this clone. The chain combines TRBV10-3 with TRBJ2-1; no definite D call. Trimming took off 3 bases at V and 9 bases at J, with 12 bases between the two ends. Germline-derived CDR1 and CDR2 are ENHRY and SYGVKD. CDR3 size: 13 residues. The CDR3 reads CAISDPVKLEQFF. DNA for the CDR3: TGTGCCATCAGTGACCCTGTAAAGCTTGAGCAGTTCTTC.

The chain is built from TRBV6-5 and TRBJ1-4, with 7 bases lining up with TRBD1. The CDR3 has 15 amino acids. Unmatched junction bases numbered 7, after V lost 2 bases and J lost 7 bases. Per the germline V gene, CDR1 is MNHEY and CDR2 is SVGAGI. CDR3 protein: CASSYQDRRGEKLFF. CDR3 sequence (DNA): TGTGCCAGCAGTTACCAGGACAGGAGGGGTGAAAAACTGTTTTTT.

The chain is built from TRBV7-9 and TRBJ2-3; 14 bases are shared with TRBD2. CDR3 length: 17 residues. The V gene end was trimmed by 5 bases and the J gene end by 2 bases; junction bases not matched to a gene: 6. CDR1 SEHNR and CDR2 FQNEAQ come from the germline V gene (reference sequence). The CDR3 loop is CASSQGTSGSHTDTQYF. In DNA form, the CDR3 reads TGTGCCAGCAGCCAAGGGACTAGCGGGAGCCACACAGATACGCAGTATTTT.

The chain carries TRBV2 and TRBJ1-5; D gene uncertain. Trimming left V 6 bases short and J 6 bases short, with 12 bases between. The CDR3 is 13 residues long. Looked up from germline, CDR1 is SNHLY and CDR2 is FYNNEI. The CDR3 coding sequence is TGTGCCAGCAGAAAAGATAAGGTTCAGCCCCAGCATTTT. Its protein product is CASRKDKVQPQHF.

This CDR3 is CASSSDRGAFF. CDR3 sequence (DNA): TGTGCCAGCAGCAGCGACAGGGGGGCTTTCTTT. The chain is built from TRBV5-4 and TRBJ1-1; 9 bases fit TRBD1. V trimming: 4 bases; J trimming: 11 bases; junction bases outside the gene matches: 3. Per the germline V gene, CDR1 is SGHNT and CDR2 is YYREEE (reference sequence). This CDR3 contains 11 residues.